This T cell receptor (beta chain) was sequenced in a study of blood T cell repertoires in COVID-19. This CDR3 region has 17 residues. CDR1 is LNHDA, CDR2 SQIVND, per germline (reference sequence). V lost 3 bases, J lost 1 base, and 16 bases lay in between. Clones were read by immunoSEQ multiplex PCR, and TCRdb kept only the in-frame ones, dropping some. This sample has more than 250,000 clones, with around 90% found just once. The count of this clone is one. The J gene is TRBJ1-5, the V gene TRBV19; D is undetermined. The sequenced sample was peripheral blood. The clonotype originates from a woman in her forties or fifties with COVID-19, enrolled during active disease. The CDR3 sequence: CASSIPPIIQSNQPQHF. DNA of the CDR3: TGTGCCAGTAGTATCCCGCCAATTATACAGAGCAATCAGCCCCAGCATTTT.